Below, 10 T cell receptor beta chains from the same sample are listed, as sequenced in a study of T cell responses to AZD1222 COVID-19 vaccine. TCRdb keeps only in-frame clones here, not all; method: immunoSEQ multiplex PCR. The sample lists 95,000 to 150,000 clones, about 90% occurring once. The sequences come from peripheral blood, collected on day 0 of AZD1222 vaccination. Receptor source: an adult in good health.

This rearrangement joins TRBV5-1 to TRBJ1-6, with D perhaps matching TRBD1 (5 bases). Germline CDR1 reads SGHRS; CDR2 reads YFSETQ. V was clipped by 6 bases and J by 2 bases, with 12 bases between them. The CDR3 contains 15 residues. The CDR3 sequence: CASTTEFTYNSPLHF. CDR3 nucleotides: TGCGCCAGCACGACAGAATTTACCTATAATTCACCCCTCCACTTT.

The chain carries TRBV30 and TRBJ1-4; D not resolved. The CDR3 sequence is 15 residues long. Trimming removed 2 bases at V and 8 bases at J, with 18 bases between. The V gene's germline CDR1 is GTSNPN and CDR2 SVGIG (reference sequence). In nucleotides, the CDR3 is TGTGCCTGGAGTCAAACGGCCGGGCAAAGGGAAAAACTGTTTTTT. Translated: CAWSQTAGQREKLFF.

V and J are TRBV19 and TRBJ1-2; the D gene is possibly TRBD1 (5 bases). This CDR3 region has 14 residues. V lost 1 base and J lost 2, with 8 bases in between. Germline V gene sequence: CDR1 LNHDA, CDR2 SQIVND (reference sequence). CDR3 DNA: TGTGCCAGTAGTATAGGGGCAGGGAACTATGGCTACACCTTC. Protein sequence: CASSIGAGNYGYTF.

The chain recombines TRBV11-2 with TRBJ2-7; 7 bases fit TRBD2. The V and J ends lost 8 bases and 6 bases, in that order; junction bases with no gene match: 16. Germline loops: CDR1 SGHAT, CDR2 FQNNGV. The CDR3 runs to 15 residues. CDR3 residues: CASAPGGTRNGEQYF. CDR3 DNA: TGTGCCAGCGCCCCGGGAGGTACTAGGAATGGCGAGCAGTACTTC.

The chain is built from TRBV6-5 and TRBJ1-4; TRBD1 might be the D (6 bases). The CDR3 has 11 amino acids. V was clipped by 4 bases and J by 14 bases, with 11 bases between them. Germline V gene lookup returns CDR1 MNHEY and CDR2 SVGAGI. The CDR3 protein is CASSSGGRLFF. In nucleotides, the CDR3 is TGTGCCAGCAGTTCGGGGGGGCGGCTGTTTTTT.

The chain links TRBV7-8 to TRBJ1-6, with D hard to call. This CDR3 region has 15 residues. In germline, CDR1 is SGHVS, CDR2 FQNEAQ. V was trimmed by 2 bases and J by 8 bases, leaving 13 bases between them. The CDR3 loop reads CASSLNRGGDSPLHF. The CDR3 DNA reads TGTGCCAGCAGCTTAAACCGGGGAGGTGATTCACCCCTCCACTTT.

As concerns this clone: At one end the junction does not follow the germline gene, possibly because of a read error. The chain joins TRBV10-1 to TRBJ1-1; no firm D call. Germline V gene lookup returns CDR1 WNHNN and CDR2 SYGVQD (reference sequence). The length of the CDR3 is 13 residues. The CDR3: CATSPQINTEAFF. The CDR3 bases are TGCGCCACCAGTCCCCAGATAAACACTGAAGCTTTCTTT.

This clone appeared once. This chain joins TRBV5-4 and TRBJ2-6, with D uncertain. The ends were cut back, 4 bases at V and 0 bases at J, with 17 bases in the middle. Germline loops: CDR1 SGHNT, CDR2 YYREEE (reference sequence). CDR3 size: 18 residues. The CDR3 nucleotides are TGTGCCAGCAGCCCCGGCTTCGACCAGGACTCTGGGGCCAACGTCCTGACTTTC. Translated: CASSPGFDQDSGANVLTF.

The rearrangement joins TRBV29-1 to TRBJ2-2, with 9 nucleotides matching TRBD1. In germline, CDR1 is SQVTM, CDR2 ANQGSEA. The ends lost 0 bases at V and 7 bases at J; junction bases unmatched: 9. CDR3 size: 16 residues. The CDR3 DNA sequence: TGCAGCGTTGAAGATTTAGGGACAGGGTTGGTCGGGGAGCTGTTTTTT. The encoded protein is CSVEDLGTGLVGELFF.

The V and J genes are TRBV27 and TRBJ1-2; D perhaps matches TRBD1 (5 bases). The CDR3 consists of 15 residues. With 5 bases removed from V and 7 bases from J, the gap between germline ends came to 20 bases. Per germline, CDR1 MNHEY and CDR2 SMNVEV (reference sequence). The CDR3 DNA follows: TGTGCCAGCAGTCCTTATCCTGACAGCCAAGGTGGCTACACCTTC. Residues: CASSPYPDSQGGYTF.